What follows is one T cell receptor (beta chain) and its context. This CDR3 has 17 residues. The V end lost 7 bases, the J end lost 0 bases, and 17 bases lay between the germline ends. The germline V gene has CDR1 SGHRS and CDR2 YFSETQ. The entry originates in a study of blood T cell repertoires in COVID-19. Data came from immunoSEQ multiplex PCR; TCRdb stores just in-frame clones and leaves some out. The profile shows some 170,000 clones, around 80% of them singletons. The clonotype was recovered from a man aged 45-65 years who had recovered from COVID-19. The chain links TRBV5-1 to TRBJ2-6; possible D gene TRBD1, 6 bases. The sample taken for sequencing was PBMCs or T cells enriched from blood (not recorded which). The CDR3 here is CASYSGTWGSGANVLTF. In nucleotides, the CDR3 is TGCGCCAGCTATTCCGGGACATGGGGCTCTGGGGCCAACGTCCTGACTTTC.